Given below is one TCR beta chain in context. The data derive from a study of cytomegalovirus exposure and HLA in healthy donors. Germline V gene data show CDR1 as MGHRA and CDR2 as YSYEKL. The V end lost 4 bases, the J end lost 2 bases, and 9 bases lay between the germline ends. The length of the CDR3 is 13 residues. The PCR employed 60 Vbeta primers together with 13 Jbeta primers. Data came from immunoSEQ multiplex PCR; TCRdb stores just in-frame clones and leaves some out. This sample has about 160,000 clones, with 80% found just once. The V gene is TRBV4-1, the J gene TRBJ2-7; unclear D gene. Sequencing used PBMCs. The TCR sequence derives from a young man in good health and CMV-seronegative. CDR3 loop: CASSLEFTYEQYF. The CDR3 DNA is TGCGCCAGCAGCCTCGAGTTCACCTACGAGCAGTACTTC.